This TCR beta chain was sequenced during a study of blood T cell repertoires in COVID-19 (dated by TCRdb to the early 2020s). About the full investigation: Collaborator samples came from the United States, Italy and Spain and covered acute and convalescent phases of COVID-19. The material from the prospective study consisted of cDNA or gDNA derived from T cells, B-cell-depleted T cells, or PBMCs. Deeply sampled blood TCRbeta repertoires from subjects exposed to, actively infected with, or recovered from COVID-19 were included in the dataset. The repertoires were made available in a free public database intended to serve as a resource for research on the immune response to SARS-CoV-2. Samples came from the ongoing ImmuneRACE study (first 160 participants) plus 1,254 subjects from 6 global collaborators. A de-identified subject ID, COVID-19 status, age in years and sex were almost always included in the sample metadata. HLA class I and class II types, where available, came from metadata supplied by the sample provider rather than from assay-based typing.

This clone was counted only a few times. Its recognized antigen is unknown. Nothing much larger sits one base from this clone, and base qualities are not available. The CDR3 runs 16 residues from the cysteine to the phenylalanine. The retained sequence is limited to the CDR3, 48 bases, with the frame set at the first base. For this chain, trimming is 3 bases at the V end and 5 bases at the J end, and the number of junction bases without a gene match is 10. The CDR1 and CDR2 encoded by the germline V gene (reference sequence) are LNHDA and SQIVND. Paper-wide results and their limitations: The quantity of clinical and demographic metadata differed by source and by participant and was supplied without curation.

The immunoSEQ Assay, a bias-controlled multiplex PCR, was used to amplify TCRbeta CDR3 regions from genomic DNA. Concerning the study's data processing: The number of nucleated cells in each sample was estimated from the amplification of reference gene primers within the assay. Sequence reads were collapsed and filtered to measure the absolute abundance of every unique TCRbeta CDR3 rearrangement. For each sample, productive Simpson clonality was calculated as the square root of Simpson's diversity index across productive rearrangements. TCRdb re-hosts the immuneACCESS table, in-frame sequences only. Its copies lack some clones; in the studies checked, an unresolved V gene accounts for under half of them, and the cause for the rest is not known. V and J calls and clone size follow that table, whereas D and trimming were derived from the DNA. Recorded for this sample are 70,000 or so clones; over 70% of them occurred a single time. Jointly, the top ten make up about 40% of the sample.

Each collaborating institution followed its own protocols to collect whole blood in K2EDTA tubes. For TCRbeta analysis, collaborators shipped samples in one of three forms: frozen whole blood, isolated PBMCs, or DNA extracted from either of those sample types. The sequence was collected from a woman between 65 and 79 years old with acute or convalescent COVID-19. The chain is encoded by TRBV19 joined to TRBJ2-3, and 8 junctional nucleotides match TRBD2. The sequenced material came from peripheral blood. Here the CDR3 is given as CASSMFGLAGEDTQYF. Read as DNA, the sequence is TGTGCCAGTAGTATGTTCGGGCTAGCGGGTGAAGATACGCAGTATTTT.